This entry is about one TCR beta chain. This clonotype came up many times. The specificity of this receptor is unknown. Base qualities are not at hand, and no much larger clone is one base apart. In the ophthalmopathy patients, disease was moderately to severely active, with a Clinical Activity Score of 3 or more, a NOSPECS grade of 4 or more, and a duration of less than 3 months. The study excluded patients with uncontrolled infections, other autoimmune diseases, pregnancy or lactation. Clinical symptoms, serum thyroxine and TRAb, thyroid ultrasound, and orbital computed tomography formed the basis for the diagnoses. Ficoll-Paque density gradient centrifugation was used to isolate PBMCs from around 10 ml of fresh peripheral blood. Total RNA was extracted using Trizol reagent, and RNA quality was assessed on an Agilent 2100 Bioanalyzer. This sample is part of a study of T cells in Graves' hyperthyroidism and ophthalmopathy (dated by TCRdb to between 2018 and 2021). Describing the broader study: Peripheral blood was collected at initial diagnosis, before any treatment. To identify distinguishing TCR V-J signatures, a discovery cohort of around 100 patients was used, comprising 43 with Graves' ophthalmopathy and approximately 58 with stable Graves' hyperthyroidism. Prospective prediction of ophthalmopathy was tested in an independent validation cohort of fewer than 20 hyperthyroidism patients and some 17 patients who later progressed to ophthalmopathy. The 90 to 100 discovery patients were randomly divided into training and test sets at a 7:3 ratio. Thyroid tissue and blood T-cell repertoires from six or seven Graves' hyperthyroidism patients were also compared in the study. After sampling, hyperthyroidism patients received methimazole starting at 30 mg daily, and ophthalmopathy patients received high-dose intravenous methylprednisolone. According to the paper, TCR Vbeta CDR3 sequencing was carried out on some 130 peripheral blood samples, which came from 40 to 45 ophthalmopathy, 80 or so hyperthyroidism and 17 progressor patients. Broad study findings and their caveats: In cross-validation, a model built on a 13 V-J signature told ophthalmopathy apart from stable hyperthyroidism with 87.88% sensitivity and around 83% specificity, and in testing the same model reached 80%/75%. Blood samples also contained most of the expanded thyroid clonotypes (frequency above 0.001), which suggests that blood repertoires may reflect thyroid immune responses. During validation, the model predicted progression to ophthalmopathy a median of approximately 7 months ahead of onset, with roughly 65% sensitivity and 72.22% specificity. No statistical method was used to fix the sample size in advance, and group allocation was not hidden from the investigators.

Trimmed from V: 5 bases; trimmed from J: 1 base; junction bases lacking a gene match: 17. As encoded in the germline V gene (reference sequence), CDR1 is SEHNR while CDR2 is FQNEAQ. The CDR3 runs 19 residues from the cysteine to the phenylalanine. Here the CDR3 DNA is all that survives: 57 bases in frame from base 1. TCR beta CDR3 regions were amplified from RNA transcripts. A first-round RT-PCR of the TCR CDR3 used the HTBI primer set with the Qiagen OneStep RT-PCR kit. A second multiplex PCR round built the libraries, followed by size selection and purification. The libraries were sequenced on an Illumina HiSeq2000 using paired-end 100 bp reads. In the authors' own workflow: SOAPnuke was used to process the raw data, with reads discarded if the reads contained adapters or uncalled bases, had a mean Phred below 15, or lacked an exact constant-primer or identifier match. High-quality paired reads were merged using COPE v1.2.5, and each unique nucleotide sequence was defined as a clonotype. Clonotypes were aligned to IMGT TRBV, TRBD and TRBJ reference segments using MiTCR v1.1. Only V-J combinations with frequency above 0.0001, covering approximately 99% of repertoires, were analysed. A TCS score was defined as the ratio between F50 (clonal expansion) and ExV (chaos), using BLOSUM62-based TCRdist between CDR3 peptides within each V-J. Welch's t-statistics and random forest reduced roughly 540 V-J features to some 14, which were used in a naive Bayes classifier (R e1071). TCRdb reran the public reads through fastp at Q25 and MiXCR, keeping productive beta chains. Entries that share a CDR3 protein sequence are merged under the most common genes and DNA. The V and J calls were determined by TCRdb, not by the authors. Recorded for this sample are about 600,000 distinct CDR3 sequences; approximately 15% of them occurred a single time. The leading ten clones occupy approximately 6.4% of the sample.

The sequenced sample was blood. In this chain, TRBV7-9 is recombined with TRBJ2-5; TRBD1 agrees with 9 junctional bases. The receptor comes from a woman under 30 with Graves' ophthalmopathy. The DNA sequence is as follows: TGTGCCAGCAGCCCATCAGGGACAGGGCGTCCCCGCTCCCAAGAGACCCAGTACTTC. Its amino acids are CASSPSGTGRPRSQETQYF.